The 20 T cell receptor beta chains below all came from one sample that was sequenced in a study of T cell changes during pregnancy in multiple sclerosis. The repertoire was sequenced with immunoSEQ multiplex PCR; TCRdb's copy has only in-frame clones and lacks some. Of 30,000 or so clones in the sample, 90% were seen once. Source: CD4+ T cells from peripheral blood mononuclear cells, taken in the second trimester of pregnancy. Source of these receptors: a female donor in good health, enrolled as a control in a pregnancy study.

This chain connects TRBV27 to TRBJ2-3; tentative D call: TRBD1 (7 bases). V was clipped by 5 bases and J by 2 bases, with 14 bases between them. Looked up from germline, CDR1 is MNHEY and CDR2 is SMNVEV (reference sequence). This CDR3 has 15 residues. CDR3 DNA sequence: TGTGCCAGCAGTGACCCAGGGGGGCTCACAGATACGCAGTATTTT. Protein sequence: CASSDPGGLTDTQYF.

This chain uses TRBV5-1 with TRBJ1-1; TRBD1 agrees at 9 bases. The J segment lost 6 bases and the V segment lost 4 bases, leaving 7 bases of the junction unmatched. The CDR3 spans 14 residues. Germline V gene lookup returns CDR1 SGHRS and CDR2 YFSETQ. The CDR3 coding sequence is TGCGCCAGCAGCCAATGGACAGGGGCGGCTGAAGCTTTCTTT. This encodes CASSQWTGAAEAFF.

The chain recombines TRBV18 with TRBJ2-7, with 9 bases identical to TRBD1. V shed 3 bases and J 7 bases; nucleotides not matched to a gene: 13. This CDR3 is built from 16 residues. The germline V gene encodes CDR1 KGHSH and CDR2 LQKENI. For the CDR3, the DNA is TGTGCCAGCTCACCTACAGGGGGCGCATCGGTATTGGAGCAGTACTTC. Translation gives CASSPTGGASVLEQYF.

This clone was seen only once. DNA for the CDR3: TGCGCCAGCCGGGGCACGGGGAGGACTGAAGCTTTCTTT. It yields the protein CASRGTGRTEAFF. The rearrangement uses TRBV4-1 and TRBJ1-1; tentative D call: TRBD1 (5 bases). Trimming pared 8 bases from V and 5 bases from J, leaving 15 bases between. The CDR3 is 13 residues long. The V gene's germline CDR1 is MGHRA and CDR2 YSYEKL.

This clone showed up just a few times. V gene TRBV20-1 combines with J gene TRBJ1-1; a possible D gene is TRBD1 (5 bases). Germline CDR1 DFQATT, CDR2 SNEGSKA (reference sequence). The CDR3 totals 11 residues. V lost 4 bases to trimming and J lost 7 bases, with 10 bases between them. This chain's CDR3 is CSAIFGHEAFF. CDR3 in DNA: TGCAGTGCTATTTTCGGACATGAAGCTTTCTTT.

Notes on this clone: The junction and the germline gene differ at one end; a read error may be behind it. The genes are TRBV11-2 and TRBJ1-1, with TRBD1 matching over 8 bases. From germline, CDR1 is SGHAT and CDR2 FQNNGV. The CDR3 is 14 amino acids. The CDR3 reads CASGLETGVTEAFF. The CDR3 region has the DNA TGTGCCAGCGGCTTGGAGACAGGGGTAACTGAAGCTTTCTTT.

V and J are TRBV7-9 and TRBJ2-3; TRBD1 aligns across 8 bases. Trimming at V came to 5 bases and at J to 2 bases, leaving 9 bases not matched to a gene. This CDR3 spans 16 amino acids. Germline assignment: CDR1 SEHNR and CDR2 FQNEAQ (reference sequence). CDR3: CASSPGGVQITDTQYF. Written as DNA, the CDR3 is TGTGCCAGCAGCCCAGGGGGCGTGCAAATCACAGATACGCAGTATTTT.

This clone was picked up a small number of times. This CDR3 is CASSWDRGTEAFF. As DNA, the CDR3 is TGCGCCAGCAGCTGGGACAGGGGTACTGAAGCTTTCTTT. The V call is TRBV5-1, the J call TRBJ1-1, with TRBD1 identical over 10 bases. In germline, CDR1 is SGHRS, CDR2 YFSETQ. The V and J ends lost 3 bases and 5 bases, in that order; junction bases with no gene match: 1. This CDR3 region has 13 residues.

This clone was picked up one time. The rearrangement links TRBV7-6 to TRBJ1-5, with a tentative D call TRBD1 (6 bases). Per germline, CDR1 SGHVS and CDR2 FNYEAQ. This CDR3 is built from 14 residues. The ends were cut back, 2 bases at V and 7 bases at J, with 12 bases in the middle. The DNA for the CDR3 is TGTGCCAGCAGCTTAAGTCAGGGGATCCAGCCCCAGCATTTT. Amino acid sequence: CASSLSQGIQPQHF. Variable domain in full (rest from reference TRBV7-6 and TRBJ1-5): GAGVSQSPRYKVTKRGQDVALRCDPISGHVSLYWYRQALGQGPEFLTYFNYEAQQDKSGLPNDRFSAERPEGSISTLTIQRTEQRDSAMYRCASSLSQGIQPQHFGDGTRLSIL.

The chain carries TRBV27 and TRBJ2-7; TRBD1 might be the D (7 bases). The CDR3 is made up of 16 amino acids. In germline, CDR1 is MNHEY, CDR2 SMNVEV (reference sequence). The V end was cut by 6 bases, the J end by 0 bases, with 18 bases between. The CDR3 protein is CASSRDSTGRSYEQYF. The CDR3 bases are TGTGCCAGCAGCAGGGACTCGACAGGGCGCTCCTACGAGCAGTACTTC.

V usage is TRBV7-9 and J usage is TRBJ2-1, with D possibly being TRBD1 (6 bases). This CDR3 spans 13 amino acids. The V end lost 5 bases, the J end lost 5 bases, and 10 bases lay between the germline ends. The germline gives CDR1 SEHNR, CDR2 FQNEAQ (reference sequence). CDR3 nucleotides: TGTGCCAGCAGCCTGGACAGAGACAATGAGCAGTTCTTC. This codes for CASSLDRDNEQFF.

The chain has TRBV4-1 and TRBJ1-6, with 8 bases lining up with TRBD1. V shed 3 bases, J shed 8 bases, and the junction held 0 bases outside the gene matches. The germline V gene encodes CDR1 MGHRA and CDR2 YSYEKL. The CDR3 extends over 13 amino acids. CDR3 sequence reads: CASSQDRDSPLHF. The CDR3 DNA follows: TGCGCCAGCAGCCAGGACAGGGATTCACCCCTCCACTTT.

CDR3 nucleotide sequence: TGCGCCAGCAGTGAGTCCCGGAATCAGCCCCAGCATTTT. It translates to CASSESRNQPQHF. This chain joins TRBV10-2 and TRBJ1-5; D is undetermined. CDR1 and CDR2 from the germline V gene are WSHSY and SAAADI. The length of the CDR3 is 13 residues. V was pared by 0 bases and J by 4 bases, with 4 bases between.

The CDR3 reads CASSQDRQGWNYGYTF. For the CDR3, the DNA is TGCGCCAGCAGCCAAGATAGACAGGGATGGAACTATGGCTACACCTTC. The chain joins TRBV4-3 to TRBJ1-2, with 7 bases identical to TRBD1. Trimming removed 0 bases from V and 2 bases from J; junction bases left unmatched: 6. CDR3 length: 16 amino acids. The germline V gene has CDR1 LGHNA and CDR2 YSLEER.

The rearrangement joins TRBV4-3 to TRBJ2-5; possible D gene TRBD1, 5 bases. The CDR3 loop spans 15 amino acids. The germline V and J ends were trimmed by 4 bases and 4 bases, with 16 bases remaining between them. The germline V gene encodes CDR1 LGHNA and CDR2 YSLEER. In nucleotides, the CDR3 is TGCGCCAGCAGCCTAGAAGCCAGGGAACGAGAGACCCAGTACTTC. Translating gives CASSLEARERETQYF.

The CDR3 region is CASSRRLTETQYF. As DNA, the CDR3 is TGTGCCAGCAGCCGCAGACTAACGGAGACCCAGTACTTC. The chain uses TRBV7-2 and TRBJ2-5, with D perhaps matching TRBD2 (5 bases). With 5 bases removed from V and 5 bases from J, the gap between germline ends came to 12 bases. Looked up from germline, CDR1 is SGHTA and CDR2 is FQGNSA. This CDR3 spans 13 amino acids.

The genes are TRBV5-4 and TRBJ1-2; D is perhaps TRBD1 (6 bases). The V and J ends lost 4 bases and 5 bases respectively, with 21 bases between them. In germline, CDR1 is SGHNT, CDR2 YYREEE (reference sequence). This CDR3 contains 16 residues. CDR3 region: CASSPTGGSGGYGYTF. Written as DNA, the CDR3 is TGTGCCAGCAGCCCAACGGGGGGCTCAGGAGGGTATGGCTACACCTTC.

This clone was seen just once. J is TRBJ2-3 and V is TRBV25-1; TRBD2 agrees at 7 bases. V lost 1 base and J lost 0; bases outside the gene matches: 7. Germline V gene sequence: CDR1 MGHDK, CDR2 SYGVNS. The CDR3 is made up of 17 amino acids. The DNA of the CDR3 is TGTGCCAGCAGTGAATTATCTAGCGGTCCTAGCACAGATACGCAGTATTTT. Protein product: CASSELSSGPSTDTQYF.

The rearrangement links TRBV27 to TRBJ2-7; TRBD2 is a possible D gene (5 bases). The CDR3 length is 15 residues. Germline V gene sequence: CDR1 MNHEY, CDR2 SMNVEV (reference sequence). V was trimmed by 0 bases and J by 2 bases, leaving 11 bases between them. The CDR3 protein is CASSLSRGSAYEQYF. In DNA form, the CDR3 reads TGTGCCAGCAGTTTATCGAGAGGGTCAGCCTACGAGCAGTACTTC.

The chain recombines TRBV10-2 with TRBJ1-2, with 7 bases matching TRBD1. Germline assignment: CDR1 WSHSY and CDR2 SAAADI. V lost 4 bases, J lost 4 bases, and 3 bases stayed unmatched. CDR3 length: 13 residues. This CDR3 reads CASSVQGSYGYTF. CDR3 DNA sequence: TGCGCCAGCAGTGTACAGGGGAGCTATGGCTACACCTTC.